A selection of T cell receptor beta chains follows, all from one sample in a study of T cells in Graves' hyperthyroidism and ophthalmopathy. TCRdb redid the calling of the multiplex PCR reads with MiXCR, one entry per CDR3 protein. The table has fewer than 550,000 distinct CDR3 sequences, approximately 25% seen once; the top ten hold 11%. Sequencing was done on a sample of blood. The receptors shown here come from a woman aged 25 to 39 with Graves' ophthalmopathy. Both conserved end residues are part of each CDR3. Each record gives: V gene, clone size, D gene, J gene, CDR3 DNA, CDR3 protein. D genes are given only for firm matches. Where a row states a size, it is once, few, many or the class of an expanded clone; other rows omit it.

TRBV6-2/TRBV6-3	.	.	TRBJ2-5	TGTGCCAGCAGTTACTTTCGACAGGATGGAGAGACCCAGTACTTC	CASSYFRQDGETQYF
TRBV7-9	once	TRBD2	TRBJ2-7	TGTGCCAGCAGCTTAGAAGGACTAGTCCCAATATTC	CASSLEGLVPIF
TRBV5-5	few	.	TRBJ1-1	TGTGCCAGCAGCTTGGTGGGGACCACTGAAGCTTTCTTT	CASSLVGTTEAFF
TRBV12-3/TRBV12-4	.	TRBD1	TRBJ2-2	TGTGCCAGCAAAACCCCCGGGACAGGGGTTTCCGGGGAGCTGTTTTTT	CASKTPGTGVSGELFF
TRBV5-5	once	.	TRBJ2-7	TGTGCCAGCAGCTTCGAGGGCTCAGTCCGGAACGAGCAGTACTTC	CASSFEGSVRNEQYF
TRBV27	few	TRBD2	TRBJ2-4	TGTGCCAGCAGTTTATTCGGGGGGGCCCTAGACATTAAGTACTTC	CASSLFGGALDIKYF
TRBV12-3/TRBV12-4	many	.	TRBJ1-1	TGTGCCAGCAGCTATAGGACGGGAGTAGGGGACACTGAAGCTTTCTTT	CASSYRTGVGDTEAFF
TRBV7-2	many	TRBD1	TRBJ1-2	TGTGCCGGAAGGACAGGGGGCTCCTATGGCTACACCTTC	CAGRTGGSYGYTF
TRBV6-5	many	TRBD1	TRBJ1-2	TGTGCCGGTGTTGGAGACAGGGGGAAGATAGGGTATGGCTACACCTTC	CAGVGDRGKIGYGYTF
TRBV30	many	.	TRBJ2-5	TGTGCCTGGAACCCAGCCCTCCAGGAGACCCAGTACTTC	CAWNPALQETQYF
TRBV6-5	many	TRBD1	TRBJ2-7	TGTGCCAGCAGCCGTCGGACAGGGGATTTCCACGAGCAGTACTTC	CASSRRTGDFHEQYF
TRBV27	many	.	TRBJ1-3	TGTGCCACCCGCGCAGGAAACACCATATATTTT	CATRAGNTIYF
TRBV3-1	once	.	TRBJ1-1	TGTGCCAGCAGCCCTAGGGGAGCCATGAACACTGAAGCTTTCTTT	CASSPRGAMNTEAFF
TRBV12-3/TRBV12-4	many	.	TRBJ1-2	TGTGCCAGCAGTTTTAGAGCTTACTATGGCTACACCTTC	CASSFRAYYGYTF
TRBV6-1	.	.	TRBJ2-7	TGTGCCAGCAGTGAAAGGGAGTTCTACGAGCAGTACTTC	CASSEREFYEQYF
TRBV6-1	many	TRBD2	TRBJ2-7	TGTGCCAGCAGTACGGGACTAGCGTTCAATTTCTACGAGCAGTACTTC	CASSTGLAFNFYEQYF
TRBV30	.	.	TRBJ1-3	TGTGCCTGGAGTAACGGTGGTGGAAACACCATATATTTT	CAWSNGGGNTIYF
TRBV27	many	TRBD1	TRBJ2-7	TGTGCCAGCAGTCCATCCACAGGGGACGTCACCTACGAGCAGTACTTC	CASSPSTGDVTYEQYF
TRBV29-1	.	TRBD1	TRBJ1-2	TGCAGCGTCGCCCCAGGGGGCGGTAACTATGGCTACACCTTC	CSVAPGGGNYGYTF
TRBV30	few	TRBD1	TRBJ1-2	TGTGCCTGGAGTGCCCACAGGGGGGGCTACACCTTC	CAWSAHRGGYTF
TRBV12-3/TRBV12-4	many	TRBD2	TRBJ2-2	TGTGCCAGCACTTGGGGGGGAGCGAACACCGGGGAGCTGTTTTTT	CASTWGGANTGELFF
TRBV27	many	.	TRBJ1-5	TGTGCCAGCAGTCCCCAAGCCGGAGATAGCAATCAGCCCCAGCATTTT	CASSPQAGDSNQPQHF
TRBV7-3	many	TRBD2	TRBJ2-2	TGTGCCAGCAGCTTAACGACTAGCGCAACCGGGGAGCTGTTTTTT	CASSLTTSATGELFF
TRBV7-8	.	TRBD2	TRBJ2-5	TGTGCCAGCAGTGAGAGCGGGGCCGAGAGAGAGACCCAGTACTTC	CASSESGAERETQYF
TRBV6-5	.	.	TRBJ1-2	TGTGCCAGCAGTTACAATTTTGGTGGCTATGGCTACACCTTC	CASSYNFGGYGYTF
TRBV19	.	.	TRBJ1-1	TGTGCCAGTAGTATAGAGGGCTTTTCGAGAAACACTGAAGCTTGCTTT	CASSIEGFSRNTEACF
TRBV5-1	many	TRBD1	TRBJ2-4	TGCGCCAGCAGGACCGGGACAGGGGGAAACATTCAGTACTTC	CASRTGTGGNIQYF
TRBV7-2	.	TRBD2	TRBJ2-2	TGTGCCAGCAGCGCTAGCGGGAGTGTCGGGGAGCTGTTTTTT	CASSASGSVGELFF
TRBV7-2	many	.	TRBJ1-1	TGTGCCAGCAGCCCCCAGGGGATTGGCACTGAAGCTTCCTTT	CASSPQGIGTEASF
TRBV7-3	many	.	TRBJ2-7	TGTGCCAGCAGCTTAATCCGGGCAGTAGGGGCAGTAGGGTACGAGCAGTACTTC	CASSLIRAVGAVGYEQYF
TRBV12-3/TRBV12-4	few	.	TRBJ1-6	TGTGCCAGCAGCCTTAACCACAGGGTGAGGAATTCACCCCTCCACTTT	CASSLNHRVRNSPLHF
TRBV12-5	many	TRBD1	TRBJ2-6	TGTGCTAGTGGAACCGACAGGGAGAAATTCTCTGGGGCCAACGTCCTGACTTTC	CASGTDREKFSGANVLTF
TRBV11-1	many	TRBD1	TRBJ1-5	TGTGCCAGCAGCTTTACCGGGACAGGGGTTAGCAATCAGCCCCAGCATTTT	CASSFTGTGVSNQPQHF
TRBV6-1	few	.	TRBJ2-2	TGTGCCAGCCGTCGGGACGGGGGCACCGGGGAGCTGTTTTTT	CASRRDGGTGELFF
TRBV7-2	many	.	TRBJ2-5	TGTGCCAGCAGCTCCGGACTGGACCTTCAAGAGACCCAGTACTTC	CASSSGLDLQETQYF
TRBV12-3/TRBV12-4	many	.	TRBJ2-2	TGTGCCAGCACCCGTCGAGCTGGGGGCACCGGGGAGCTGTTTTTT	CASTRRAGGTGELFF
TRBV20-1	many	.	TRBJ1-1	TGCAGTGCTAGAGCGAGGAGGGCTGAAGCTTTCTTT	CSARARRAEAFF
TRBV6-1	.	.	TRBJ1-5	TGTGCCAGCAAGGAAGGTGGGGGAAATCAGCCCCAGCATTTT	CASKEGGGNQPQHF
TRBV5-1	many	.	TRBJ2-7	TGCGCCAGCAGCTTCTGGGATTCCGAGCAGTACTTC	CASSFWDSEQYF
TRBV3-1	many	TRBD1	TRBJ2-7	TGTGCCAGCAGCGTCACCGGGACAGTTTACGAGCAGTACTTC	CASSVTGTVYEQYF
TRBV12-3/TRBV12-4	.	.	TRBJ1-1	TGTGCCAGCAGCCCCCGCACGAGGGGCTGGGCTGAAGCTTTCTTT	CASSPRTRGWAEAFF
TRBV2	.	TRBD1	TRBJ2-5	TGTGCCAGCAGTAGGGACAGAACCCAAGAGACCCAGTACTTC	CASSRDRTQETQYF
TRBV20-1	many	TRBD1	TRBJ1-2	TGCAGTGCTATAGACCGGGACAGAACAACTAACTATGGCTACACCTTC	CSAIDRDRTTNYGYTF
TRBV27	few	TRBD2	TRBJ2-4	TGTGCCAGCAGCCTATATCGGGAGGGGAAAGGGGACATTAAGTACTTC	CASSLYREGKGDIKYF
TRBV19	many	TRBD1	TRBJ1-1	TGTGCCAGTAGTATGGTCGACAGGGGCACTGAAGCTTTCTTT	CASSMVDRGTEAFF
TRBV11-2	.	.	TRBJ2-7	TGTGCCAGCAGCTTAGGACCCGGCGGCGAGCAGTACTTC	CASSLGPGGEQYF
TRBV14	.	TRBD1	TRBJ2-5	TGTGCCAGCAGCCAAGATCTTAGACAGGGGTGGCAGACCCAGTACTTC	CASSQDLRQGWQTQYF
TRBV28	.	.	TRBJ2-4	TGTGCCAGCAGTTTACGGACAGTGGGAGGTGCCAAAAACATTCAGTACTTC	CASSLRTVGGAKNIQYF
TRBV27	.	TRBD1	TRBJ1-2	TGTGCCAGCAGTTTATCCCTCGGAGGGGGCTCTGGCTACACCTTC	CASSLSLGGGSGYTF
TRBV12-3/TRBV12-4	many	.	TRBJ1-5	TGTGCCAGCAGTCCACAGAGCTATAGCAATCAGCCCCAGCATTTT	CASSPQSYSNQPQHF
TRBV19	.	.	TRBJ1-2	TGTGCCAGTAGTCCCTACCGACAGGACTATGGCTACACCTTC	CASSPYRQDYGYTF